A selection of T cell receptor beta chains follows, all from one sample in a study of technical replicates of blood from a handful of donors. Measured with immunoSEQ multiplex PCR; TCRdb has only the in-frame clones, and not every one. The table includes more than 70,000 clones, 96% detected once. The sequenced sample was T cells isolated from PBMCs. The receptors originated from a human donor in good health. Each CDR3 is given with its conserved first and last residue. Each record gives: D gene, V gene, clone size, J gene, CDR3 protein, CDR3 DNA. The D gene is left open where the match is weak. Clone size appears in some rows only: once, few, many, or a class for an expanded clone.

d_call: -; v_call: TRBV28; clone_size: -; j_call: TRBJ2-7; cdr3_aa: CASRSPGSHSSYEQYF; cdr3_nt: TGTGCCAGCAGGTCCCCGGGGAGTCATAGCTCCTACGAGCAGTACTTC
d_call: TRBD1; v_call: TRBV6-4; clone_size: -; j_call: TRBJ2-2; cdr3_aa: CASSVDRDTGELFF; cdr3_nt: TGTGCCAGCAGTGTTGACAGGGATACCGGGGAGCTGTTTTTT
d_call: TRBD2; v_call: TRBV18; clone_size: -; j_call: TRBJ2-1; cdr3_aa: CASSPTFSGGYNEQFF; cdr3_nt: TGTGCCAGCTCACCAACTTTTAGCGGGGGATACAATGAGCAGTTCTTC
d_call: TRBD1; v_call: TRBV9; clone_size: -; j_call: TRBJ2-7; cdr3_aa: CASSVGQGQQYF; cdr3_nt: TGTGCCAGCAGCGTAGGACAGGGTCAACAGTACTTC
d_call: -; v_call: TRBV7-9; clone_size: once; j_call: TRBJ2-1; cdr3_aa: CASTISGGYNEQFF; cdr3_nt: TGTGCCAGCACCATATCCGGGGGCTACAATGAGCAGTTCTTC
d_call: TRBD2; v_call: TRBV7-8; clone_size: -; j_call: TRBJ2-2; cdr3_aa: CASSQPILAGASTGELFF; cdr3_nt: TGTGCCAGCAGCCAACCGATTTTAGCGGGAGCCTCCACCGGGGAGCTGTTTTTT
d_call: -; v_call: TRBV1; clone_size: once; j_call: TRBJ2-1; cdr3_aa: CTSRPCRYNEQFF; cdr3_nt: TGCACCAGCAGACCGTGTCGGTACAATGAGCAGTTCTTC
d_call: -; v_call: TRBV7-9; clone_size: -; j_call: TRBJ1-2; cdr3_aa: CASSPTGYGYTF; cdr3_nt: TGTGCCAGCAGCCCGACGGGCTATGGCTACACCTTC
d_call: -; v_call: TRBV29-1; clone_size: few; j_call: TRBJ1-1; cdr3_aa: CSSSAGTEAFF; cdr3_nt: TGCAGCTCTAGTGCCGGCACTGAAGCTTTCTTT
d_call: TRBD1; v_call: TRBV11-2; clone_size: -; j_call: TRBJ1-2; cdr3_aa: CASSTQTGTTYGYTF; cdr3_nt: TGTGCCAGCAGCACCCAGACAGGGACGACCTATGGCTACACCTTC
d_call: -; v_call: TRBV7-8; clone_size: once; j_call: TRBJ1-2; cdr3_aa: CASSLMTGPDFNYGYTF; cdr3_nt: TGTGCCAGCAGCTTAATGACAGGACCAGACTTTAACTATGGCTACACCTTC
d_call: TRBD1; v_call: TRBV4-1; clone_size: -; j_call: TRBJ2-7; cdr3_aa: CASSQAPGQGAYEQYF; cdr3_nt: TGCGCCAGCAGCCAAGCACCGGGACAGGGGGCTTACGAGCAGTACTTC
d_call: -; v_call: TRBV11-2; clone_size: -; j_call: TRBJ1-4; cdr3_aa: CASSLGSVGKTNEKLFF; cdr3_nt: TGTGCCAGCAGCTTAGGCAGTGTTGGTAAGACTAATGAAAAACTGTTTTTT
d_call: TRBD2; v_call: TRBV25-1; clone_size: -; j_call: TRBJ2-3; cdr3_aa: CASSEGTREDTQYF; cdr3_nt: TGTGCCAGCAGTGAAGGGACTAGAGAGGATACGCAGTATTTT
d_call: TRBD1; v_call: TRBV5-1; clone_size: -; j_call: TRBJ2-5; cdr3_aa: CASDRGNGETQYF; cdr3_nt: TGCGCCAGCGACAGGGGAAATGGGGAGACCCAGTACTTC
d_call: -; v_call: TRBV4-1; clone_size: -; j_call: TRBJ1-2; cdr3_aa: CASSHRGQSPKLNYGYTF; cdr3_nt: TGCGCCAGCAGCCACCGCGGACAGTCCCCGAAGCTAAACTATGGCTACACCTTC
d_call: TRBD1; v_call: TRBV29-1; clone_size: -; j_call: TRBJ1-1; cdr3_aa: CSVVLIGTGNTEAFF; cdr3_nt: TGCAGCGTTGTCCTCATAGGGACAGGGAACACTGAAGCTTTCTTT
d_call: TRBD1; v_call: TRBV7-9; clone_size: -; j_call: TRBJ1-5; cdr3_aa: CASSKGRRDREVQPQHF; cdr3_nt: TGTGCCAGCAGTAAAGGGCGCCGGGACAGGGAGGTTCAGCCCCAGCATTTT
d_call: TRBD1; v_call: TRBV27; clone_size: -; j_call: TRBJ2-3; cdr3_aa: CASSLWGQFTDTQYF; cdr3_nt: TGTGCCAGCAGTTTATGGGGACAGTTCACAGATACGCAGTATTTT
d_call: -; v_call: TRBV7-6; clone_size: -; j_call: TRBJ2-5; cdr3_aa: CASSLGQDLIQETQYF; cdr3_nt: TGTGCCAGCAGCTTAGGACAGGACCTTATCCAAGAGACCCAGTACTTC
d_call: TRBD1; v_call: TRBV2; clone_size: -; j_call: TRBJ2-5; cdr3_aa: CASSGWTGRETQYF; cdr3_nt: TGTGCCAGCAGTGGTTGGACAGGGAGGGAGACCCAGTACTTC
d_call: TRBD1; v_call: TRBV4-1; clone_size: -; j_call: TRBJ1-2; cdr3_aa: CASSQTGNYGYTF; cdr3_nt: TGCGCCAGCAGCCAGACAGGGAACTATGGCTACACCTTC
d_call: -; v_call: TRBV2; clone_size: -; j_call: TRBJ2-1; cdr3_aa: CAREGRRYNEQFF; cdr3_nt: TGTGCCAGGGAGGGCCGGCGATACAATGAGCAGTTCTTC
d_call: -; v_call: TRBV6-5; clone_size: once; j_call: TRBJ1-1; cdr3_aa: CASSFVRDNTEAFF; cdr3_nt: TGTGCCAGCAGCTTTGTCAGGGATAACACTGAAGCTTTCTTT
d_call: TRBD2; v_call: TRBV10-2; clone_size: -; j_call: TRBJ2-2; cdr3_aa: CASRTSGIPGELFF; cdr3_nt: TGCGCCAGCAGGACTAGCGGGATACCCGGGGAGCTGTTTTTT
d_call: TRBD2; v_call: TRBV4-1; clone_size: -; j_call: TRBJ2-1; cdr3_aa: CASSQASPGLAGYNEQFF; cdr3_nt: TGCGCCAGCAGCCAAGCCTCACCGGGACTAGCGGGTTACAATGAGCAGTTCTTC
d_call: TRBD1; v_call: TRBV6-1; clone_size: -; j_call: TRBJ2-3; cdr3_aa: CASRGTGYGDTQYF; cdr3_nt: TGTGCCAGCAGGGGGACAGGGTACGGAGATACGCAGTATTTT
d_call: -; v_call: TRBV30; clone_size: -; j_call: TRBJ2-3; cdr3_aa: CAWSLTGSRPQYF; cdr3_nt: TGTGCCTGGAGTTTGACAGGATCTCGGCCGCAGTATTTT
d_call: -; v_call: TRBV5-1; clone_size: -; j_call: TRBJ2-3; cdr3_aa: CASRSSAVFTDTQYF; cdr3_nt: TGCGCCAGCCGCTCCTCAGCGGTTTTCACAGATACGCAGTATTTT
d_call: TRBD2; v_call: TRBV13; clone_size: -; j_call: TRBJ2-7; cdr3_aa: CASSSPLSGGAYEQYF; cdr3_nt: TGTGCCAGCAGCTCTCCTCTTAGCGGGGGGGCCTACGAGCAGTACTTC
d_call: TRBD2; v_call: TRBV10-2; clone_size: -; j_call: TRBJ2-7; cdr3_aa: CASSRGKGLAGVTYEQYF; cdr3_nt: TGCGCCAGCAGCCGAGGGAAGGGACTAGCGGGGGTTACCTACGAGCAGTACTTC
d_call: -; v_call: TRBV15; clone_size: -; j_call: TRBJ1-1; cdr3_aa: CATSREAGAPEAFF; cdr3_nt: TGTGCCACCAGCAGAGAGGCAGGGGCCCCTGAAGCTTTCTTT
d_call: -; v_call: TRBV6-4; clone_size: -; j_call: TRBJ1-3; cdr3_aa: CATTSKDSRGNTIYF; cdr3_nt: TGTGCCACCACAAGCAAGGACAGTCGTGGAAACACCATATATTTT
d_call: -; v_call: TRBV2; clone_size: -; j_call: TRBJ1-6; cdr3_aa: CASKATGNSPLHF; cdr3_nt: TGTGCCAGCAAGGCCACAGGGAATTCACCCCTCCACTTT
d_call: TRBD1; v_call: TRBV19; clone_size: -; j_call: TRBJ1-5; cdr3_aa: CASSKNNPGGQGYQPQHF; cdr3_nt: TGTGCCAGTAGTAAGAACAATCCTGGGGGACAGGGTTATCAGCCCCAGCATTTT
d_call: TRBD1; v_call: TRBV5-1; clone_size: -; j_call: TRBJ2-7; cdr3_aa: CASSFSQGQGSYEQYF; cdr3_nt: TGCGCCAGCAGCTTCAGCCAGGGACAGGGCTCCTACGAGCAGTACTTC
d_call: -; v_call: TRBV5-7; clone_size: -; j_call: TRBJ2-1; cdr3_aa: CASSLVHRAGLYNEQFF; cdr3_nt: TGTGCCAGCAGCTTGGTACATCGCGCAGGGTTATACAATGAGCAGTTCTTC
d_call: TRBD1; v_call: TRBV6-4; clone_size: -; j_call: TRBJ1-1; cdr3_aa: CASRDKGQGPYTEAFF; cdr3_nt: TGTGCCAGCAGGGATAAGGGACAGGGTCCGTACACTGAAGCTTTCTTT
d_call: TRBD1; v_call: TRBV2; clone_size: -; j_call: TRBJ2-1; cdr3_aa: CASRARTGGNNEQFF; cdr3_nt: TGTGCCAGCAGAGCGCGGACAGGTGGTAACAATGAGCAGTTCTTC
d_call: -; v_call: TRBV18; clone_size: once; j_call: TRBJ2-5; cdr3_aa: CASSPGESQYF; cdr3_nt: TGTGCCAGCTCACCTGGGGAGAGCCAGTACTTC
d_call: TRBD2; v_call: TRBV25-1; clone_size: -; j_call: TRBJ2-3; cdr3_aa: CASSGLAGAHEESDTQYF; cdr3_nt: TGTGCCAGCAGTGGGCTAGCGGGGGCCCACGAAGAGTCAGATACGCAGTATTTT